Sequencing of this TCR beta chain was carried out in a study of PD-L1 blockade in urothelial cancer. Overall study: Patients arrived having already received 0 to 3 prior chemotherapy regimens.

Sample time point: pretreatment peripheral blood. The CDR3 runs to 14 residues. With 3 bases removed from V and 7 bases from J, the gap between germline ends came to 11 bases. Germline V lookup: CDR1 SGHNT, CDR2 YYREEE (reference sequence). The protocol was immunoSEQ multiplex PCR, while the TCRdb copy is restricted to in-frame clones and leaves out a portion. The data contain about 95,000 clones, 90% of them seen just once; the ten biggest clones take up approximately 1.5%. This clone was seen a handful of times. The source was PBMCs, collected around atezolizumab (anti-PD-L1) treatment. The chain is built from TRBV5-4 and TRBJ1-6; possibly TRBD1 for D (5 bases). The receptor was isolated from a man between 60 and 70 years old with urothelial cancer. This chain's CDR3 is CASSSGLVNSPLHF. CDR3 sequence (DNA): TGTGCCAGCAGCTCGGGACTGGTCAATTCACCCCTCCACTTT.